This T cell receptor (beta chain) derives from a study of blood T cell repertoires in COVID-19. As for the study in general: There were acute and convalescent COVID-19 samples, and they came from the United States, Italy and Spain. T cells, B-cell-depleted T cells, or PBMCs supplied cDNA or gDNA.

Source study methods: Nucleated cell number was recorded as an estimate derived from reference gene primer amplification. TCRdb keeps only in-frame clones here, not all; method: immunoSEQ multiplex PCR. V and J calls and clone size are those listed in that table; D and trimming were worked out from the DNA. The data hold 100,000 or so clones, with about 81% observed a single time. The germline V gene encodes CDR1 MDHEN and CDR2 SYDVKM. Trimming stripped 4 bases from V and 15 bases from J, with 16 bases between. The CDR3 contains 12 residues. Sequencing was performed on peripheral blood. The origin of this receptor is a human donor in a cohort sampled during active COVID-19. The chain recombines TRBV28 with TRBJ2-1; D is ambiguous. The CDR3 region has the DNA TGTGCCAGCAGTTCCCCCCCCCGCGCCGCGTTCTTC. This sequence encodes CASSSPPRAAFF.